This TCR beta chain was found in a study of T cells expressing NK-cell markers. Whole-study results and caveats: A range of about 1.0-8% of CD8+ T cells consisted of dominant NKG2C+ clonotypes in about six donors.

Following a re-call of the 5' RACE reads, TCRdb has one entry per CDR3 protein and lacks DNA. Seen in this sample are hundreds of thousands of distinct CDR3 sequences; the ten most common clones hold approximately 3.6%. CDR1 is LNHNV, CDR2 YYDKDF, per germline (reference sequence). The CDR3 is 17 amino acids. Note on this clonotype: What it binds is unknown.

Sequenced material: blood T cells: a sorted CD56 or NKG2C T cell subset, CD4+ or CD8+ T cells, or bulk PBMC T cells (not recorded which). The chain recombines TRBV15 with TRBJ2-5; TCRdb indicates TRBD2, and absent DNA this call remains unverified. This clonotype originated in a man aged 18-30 years in good health. The CDR3 loop is CATSSATSGRALGTQYF.